Shown below are 18 T cell receptor beta chains from a single sample sequenced in a study of cytomegalovirus exposure and HLA in healthy donors. Researchers ran the PCR with 60 Vbeta and 13 Jbeta primers. The protocol was immunoSEQ multiplex PCR, while the TCRdb copy is restricted to in-frame clones and leaves out a portion. The sample includes around 130,000 clones, about 81% of them seen just once. Sample: PBMCs. The receptor set was obtained from a woman aged 40 to 49 in good health and CMV-seropositive.

The chain couples TRBV2 to TRBJ2-3; D remains ambiguous. The CDR3 contains 14 residues. The V and J ends lost 2 bases and 0 bases respectively, with 6 bases between them. Germline V gene sequence: CDR1 SNHLY, CDR2 FYNNEI. DNA for the CDR3: TGTGCCAGCAGTGAATACCTAAGCACAGATACGCAGTATTTT. Translation gives CASSEYLSTDTQYF.

J is TRBJ1-3 and V is TRBV23-1; a weak D match, TRBD1 (5 bases). TRBV23-1 counts as an open reading frame of uncertain function. This CDR3 region has 22 residues. The V gene lost 0 bases and the J gene lost 0 bases, with 27 bases spanning the gap. The CDR3 DNA follows: TGCGCCAGCAGTCAATCCGGCGGGGGGGGTGAGCTGGTTACCCGCTCTGGAAACACCATATATTTT. Translated, it gives CASSQSGGGGELVTRSGNTIYF.

The chain links TRBV7-3 to TRBJ2-1, with TRBD2 as a possible D gene (6 bases). The ends were cut back, 2 bases at V and 8 bases at J, with 13 bases in the middle. CDR1 is SGHTA and CDR2 is FQGTGA in the germline V gene. CDR3 size: 14 residues. CDR3 DNA sequence: TGTGCCAGCAGCTTAGGCGGGGAAGTGGATGAGCAGTTCTTC. It codes for CASSLGGEVDEQFF.

The chain is built from TRBV5-6 and TRBJ2-6, with D tentatively TRBD1 (5 bases). This CDR3 is 15 amino acids long. Germline CDR1 SGHDT, CDR2 YYEEEE. Trimming removed 2 bases from V and 2 bases from J, with 8 bases in between. The CDR3 loop reads CASSFPRAGANVLTF. CDR3 bases: TGTGCCAGCAGCTTTCCCAGGGCTGGGGCCAACGTCCTGACTTTC. The full variable domain, in which reference TRBV5-6 and TRBJ2-6 provide the parts outside the CDR3, is DAGVTQSPTHLIKTRGQQVTLRCSPKSGHDTVSWYQQALGQGPQFIFQYYEEEERQRGNFPDRFSGHQFPNYSSELNVNALLLGDSALYLCASSFPRAGANVLTFGAGSRLTVL.

This clone has a single count. This sequence joins TRBV30 and TRBJ1-5; the match to TRBD1 covers 7 bases. With V trimmed by 5 bases and J by 2 bases, 6 bases remained unmatched. The CDR3 runs to 14 residues. The germline CDR1 and CDR2 sequences are GTSNPN and SVGIG (reference sequence). CDR3 bases: TGTGCCTGGGACAGGGATATTGGCAATCAGCCCCAGCATTTT. It translates to CAWDRDIGNQPQHF.

This sequence joins TRBV6-4 and TRBJ2-7, with 9 bases fitting TRBD1. The ends lost 10 bases at V and 4 bases at J; junction bases unmatched: 11. This CDR3 spans 14 amino acids. Germline lookup yields CDR1 MRHNA and CDR2 SNTAGT. This chain's CDR3 is CANQPGQGFYEQYF. DNA of the CDR3: TGTGCCAACCAACCGGGACAGGGATTTTACGAGCAGTACTTC.

The chain employs TRBV9 and TRBJ2-2, with D tentatively TRBD2 (6 bases). V dropped 4 bases and J dropped 5 bases, with 24 bases sitting between them. Germline CDR1 is SGDLS and CDR2 is YYNGEE. The CDR3 consists of 18 residues. CDR3: CASSRSTTVRELTGELFF. CDR3 nucleotide sequence: TGTGCCAGCAGCCGATCCACGACGGTTCGGGAGTTAACCGGGGAGCTGTTTTTT.

The chain employs TRBV27 and TRBJ2-7, with a possible D match to TRBD1 (5 bases). V lost 8 bases to trimming and J lost 4 bases, with 21 bases between them. This CDR3 is built from 15 residues. Germline values: CDR1 MNHEY, CDR2 SMNVEV (reference sequence). CDR3 sequence reads: CASSKYVAGKYEQYF. The CDR3 DNA sequence: TGTGCCAGCTCGAAGTATGTGGCAGGGAAGTACGAGCAGTACTTC.

This clone was observed a handful of times. This sequence joins TRBV19 and TRBJ1-1; the D gene is possibly TRBD1 (6 bases). Trimming shortened V by 5 bases and J by 6 bases, and 22 bases separated the two germline ends. CDR1 LNHDA and CDR2 SQIVND come from the germline V gene (reference sequence). The CDR3 consists of 16 residues. This chain's CDR3 is CASSVLSGGGIAEAFF. CDR3 DNA sequence: TGTGCCAGTAGTGTCCTCTCGGGAGGGGGAATTGCTGAAGCTTTCTTT.

The CDR3 region is CASSTSGTNEQFF. For the CDR3, the DNA is TGTGCCAGCTCGACTAGCGGGACCAATGAGCAGTTCTTC. V and J are TRBV5-4 and TRBJ2-1; 11 bases map to TRBD2. J gave up 6 bases and V 7 bases, and 3 bases lay outside the gene matches. This CDR3 has 13 residues. The germline gives CDR1 SGHNT, CDR2 YYREEE (reference sequence).

The chain combines TRBV7-2 with TRBJ1-2; D call uncertain. Germline values: CDR1 SGHTA, CDR2 FQGNSA. Trimming cost V 8 bases and J 0 bases, with 16 bases left between them. There are 15 residues in the CDR3. The CDR3 coding sequence is TGTGCCAGCTCTGATACCTGGGCTGCTAACTATGGCTACACCTTC. Amino acids: CASSDTWAANYGYTF.

This chain links TRBV9 with TRBJ1-1, with a weak D call TRBD1 (5 bases). Deletions cut 0 bases from V and 0 bases from J, with 6 bases between. The CDR3 has 14 amino acids. Looked up from germline, CDR1 is SGDLS and CDR2 is YYNGEE. The CDR3 coding sequence is TGTGCCAGCAGCGTAGGGGGCGTGAACACTGAAGCTTTCTTT. This translates into CASSVGGVNTEAFF.

This clone was observed a handful of times. This chain connects TRBV5-1 to TRBJ2-2; D is perhaps TRBD2 (5 bases). This CDR3 region has 15 residues. CDR1 is SGHRS, CDR2 YFSETQ, per germline. The V end was cut by 0 bases, the J end by 1 base, with 7 bases between. This CDR3 reads CASSLVGGNTGELFF. The CDR3 bases are TGCGCCAGCAGCTTGGTCGGAGGGAACACCGGGGAGCTGTTTTTT.

This clone was detected once. The chain has TRBV5-1 and TRBJ2-5; D possibly corresponds to TRBD1 (5 bases). The germline V gene has CDR1 SGHRS and CDR2 YFSETQ. This CDR3 has 14 amino acids. Between the trimmed V and J ends, which lost 2 bases and 1 base, there was a span of 9 bases. CDR3 nucleotide sequence: TGCGCCAGCAGCTTCGGGCAGGGCCAAGAGACCCAGTACTTC. This translates into CASSFGQGQETQYF.

The CDR3 nucleotides are TGTGCCAGCAGTTCACGACTTGGGCTGACAGGAAACAATGAGCAGTTCTTC. Its protein product is CASSSRLGLTGNNEQFF. The genes are TRBV2 and TRBJ2-1, with TRBD1 as a possible D gene (6 bases). Germline CDR1 is SNHLY and CDR2 is FYNNEI. V lost 5 bases and J 5 bases, leaving 22 bases between the germline ends. This CDR3 region has 17 residues.

This clone appeared a few times. This chain joins TRBV5-1 and TRBJ2-3; D perhaps matches TRBD2 (6 bases). The germline gives CDR1 SGHRS, CDR2 YFSETQ. The CDR3 spans 15 residues. The ends were cut back, 3 bases at V and 0 bases at J, with 11 bases in the middle. The CDR3 DNA reads TGCGCCAGCAGCTGGGGGACTCCGAGCACAGATACGCAGTATTTT. Amino acid sequence: CASSWGTPSTDTQYF.

V and J are TRBV27 and TRBJ2-7, with D perhaps matching TRBD1 (5 bases). V lost 0 bases and J lost 4, with 16 bases in between. Germline V gives CDR1 MNHEY, CDR2 SMNVEV (reference sequence). The CDR3 is made up of 16 amino acids. The CDR3 region is CASSLSGSRAAYEQYF. In DNA form, the CDR3 reads TGTGCCAGCAGTTTATCAGGGTCCAGGGCGGCTTACGAGCAGTACTTC.

In this sample, this clone turned up once. The V call is TRBV7-2, the J call TRBJ1-2; no clear D gene. The germline V gene has CDR1 SGHTA and CDR2 FQGNSA. The CDR3 length is 11 residues. Trimming cost V 11 bases and J 4 bases, with 11 bases left between them. The CDR3 bases are TGTGCCTTGGATGAGGGCTATGGCTACACCTTC. It encodes CALDEGYGYTF.